This T cell receptor beta chain was identified during a study of PD-1 blockade in classical Hodgkin lymphoma. With regard to this clone: Its antigen is as yet unknown.

The ends were cut back, 1 base at V and 2 bases at J, with 8 bases in the middle. The CDR3 has 15 residues. Germline CDR1 SEHNR, CDR2 FQNEAQ (reference sequence). Findings and limits, study-wide: Healthy donors were reported to have higher baseline TCR diversity than newly diagnosed patients. The diversity seen at baseline in complete responders resembled that of newly diagnosed patients. The authors have not defined what causes the repertoire differences, possibly disease activity or prior therapy. CD4+ but not CD8+ TCR diversity rose significantly by C4D1.

Clones were read by immunoSEQ multiplex PCR, and TCRdb kept only the in-frame ones, dropping some. The sample contains tens of thousands of clones, roughly 90% of which appear only once. Time point given: cycle 4 day 1 (C4D1), after more than 5 weeks of nivolumab. Following autologous stem cell transplantation, relapse occurred in every patient, and exposure to brentuximab vedotin varied. The chain combines TRBV7-9 with TRBJ2-2; possible D gene TRBD1, 6 bases. The receptor comes from a human donor with classical Hodgkin lymphoma. The source was peripheral blood mononuclear cells (PBMCs), collected before the fourth cycle of nivolumab. This CDR3 is CASSLVQGNTGELFF. As DNA, the CDR3 is TGTGCCAGCAGCTTAGTACAGGGAAACACCGGGGAGCTGTTTTTT. The whole variable domain, remainder taken from reference TRBV7-9 and TRBJ2-2, is DTGVSQNPRHKITKRGQNVTFRCDPISEHNRLYWYRQTLGQGPEFLTYFQNEAQLEKSRLLSDRFSAERPKGSFSTLEIQRTEQGDSAMYLCASSLVQGNTGELFFGEGSRLTVL.